This TCR beta chain was recovered during a study of radiotherapy plus CTLA-4 blockade in lung cancer. The study treated chemo-refractory metastatic non-small-cell lung cancer patients with focal radiation plus ipilimumab CTLA-4 blockade. Only in-frame clones appear in the TCRdb table, and some are missing; sequencing was by immunoSEQ multiplex PCR. The sample contains roughly 66,000 clones, approximately 82% of which appear only once. The study, taken as a whole, reports: Response was reportedly best predicted by early blood T cell clone dynamics, with interferon-beta. In blood, after radiotherapy plus ipilimumab, tumor-derived TCR clones expanded.

Trimming shortened V by 4 bases and J by 6 bases, and 15 bases separated the two germline ends. The CDR3 sequence is 14 residues long. Looked up from germline, CDR1 is LNHDA and CDR2 is SQIVND (reference sequence). About this clone itself: Antigen unknown.

V is TRBV19 and J is TRBJ1-1; D is undetermined. The sequence was collected from a human donor with non-small cell lung cancer who had a partial response to radiotherapy plus ipilimumab. The sequencing used peripheral blood, collected from a patient treated with radiotherapy plus ipilimumab. The CDR3 nucleotides read TGTGCCAGTAGTAATGGCAGGTTGACCCCTGAAGCTTTCTTT. Translating gives CASSNGRLTPEAFF.